Each of the 28 T cell receptor beta chains below was sequenced from the same sample in a study of OX40 agonist ivuxolimab in advanced cancers. The table came from immunoSEQ multiplex PCR; TCRdb's copy has only in-frame clones and leaves some out. Here the sample spans approximately 60,000 clones, 75% to 95% being singletons. Sample: CD4+ or CD8+ T cells sorted from blood, taken in a trial of the OX40 agonist ivuxolimab. These receptors all come from an adult with an advanced solid tumor such as melanoma, head and neck, liver or kidney cancer.

This clone was recorded once. This rearrangement joins TRBV7-9 to TRBJ1-2; D is possibly TRBD1 (5 bases). CDR1 SEHNR and CDR2 FQNEAQ come from the germline V gene (reference sequence). Deletions cut 2 bases from V and 4 bases from J, with 14 bases between. This CDR3 is built from 15 residues. The CDR3 region has the DNA TGTGCCAGCAGCTTATCACACCCCGGGGCCTATGGCTACACCTTC. Translating gives CASSLSHPGAYGYTF.

CDR3 coding DNA: TGTGCCAGCAGCCAAGGTCCGGGGGAGCAGTACTTC. Its protein product is CASSQGPGEQYF. This chain uses TRBV4-2 with TRBJ2-7; perhaps TRBD2 as D (5 bases). Trimming took 1 base from V and 7 from J, leaving 8 bases between them. Germline values: CDR1 LGHNA, CDR2 YNFKEQ. This CDR3 is 12 amino acids long.

V is TRBV6-6 and J is TRBJ1-2; TRBD1 might be the D (5 bases). This CDR3 region has 13 residues. Germline V gene sequence: CDR1 MNHNY, CDR2 SVGAGI (reference sequence). Trimming shortened V by 7 bases and J by 6 bases, and 15 bases separated the two germline ends. The CDR3 spells CASTLQGSDGYTF. The CDR3 bases are TGTGCCAGCACCCTCCAGGGAAGTGATGGCTACACCTTC.

The V gene is TRBV6-1, the J gene TRBJ1-5; D is perhaps TRBD1 (5 bases). CDR3 length: 12 residues. V was pared by 3 bases and J by 6 bases, with 6 bases between. Germline V gene sequence: CDR1 MNHNS, CDR2 SASEGT. The CDR3 DNA reads as TGTGCCAGCAGTGAGGGGGGTCAGCCCCAGCATTTT. It codes for CASSEGGQPQHF.

The CDR3 is CASSPRQGPGELFF. The DNA for the CDR3 is TGTGCCAGCAGCCCCAGACAGGGTCCCGGGGAGCTGTTTTTT. The rearrangement joins TRBV9 to TRBJ2-2, with TRBD1 matching 7 bases. Germline CDR1 is SGDLS and CDR2 is YYNGEE. V was clipped by 4 bases and J by 6 bases; unmatched bases: 6. The length of the CDR3 is 14 residues.

The chain carries TRBV6-1 and TRBJ2-7, with TRBD1 as a possible D gene (6 bases). The V gene's germline CDR1 is MNHNS and CDR2 SASEGT. This CDR3 contains 16 residues. Trimming cost V 4 bases and J 5 bases, with 21 bases left between them. DNA for the CDR3: TGTGCCAGCAGTGGGGCAGGGGCTACCGACCCCCACGAGCAGTACTTC. This codes for CASSGAGATDPHEQYF.

This clone was seen a single time. V is TRBV18 and J is TRBJ2-7; the D is unclear. The V and J ends lost 2 bases and 3 bases respectively, with 5 bases between them. The CDR3 runs to 12 residues. In germline, CDR1 is KGHSH, CDR2 LQKENI. Here the CDR3 reads CASSPLGYEQYF. CDR3 coding DNA: TGTGCCAGCTCACCATTGGGCTACGAGCAGTACTTC.

The chain has TRBV28 and TRBJ2-7; D may match TRBD1 or TRBD2 (6 bases each). The germline gives CDR1 MDHEN, CDR2 SYDVKM. Trimming took off 8 bases at V and 3 bases at J, with 11 bases between the two ends. This CDR3 has 12 residues. This CDR3 is CASWGDIYEQYF. DNA for the CDR3: TGTGCCAGCTGGGGGGACATCTACGAGCAGTACTTC.

The genes are TRBV28 and TRBJ2-3; 10 bases are a match to TRBD2. CDR3 size: 15 residues. The V and J ends lost 5 bases and 3 bases, in that order; junction bases with no gene match: 5. Germline V gene data show CDR1 as MDHEN and CDR2 as SYDVKM. The chain's CDR3 is CASSPAGGATDTQYF. The DNA for the CDR3 is TGTGCCAGCAGTCCAGCGGGAGGGGCGACAGATACGCAGTATTTT.

The genes are TRBV7-9 and TRBJ2-7; no firm D call. The CDR3 has 15 residues. Germline V gene sequence: CDR1 SEHNR, CDR2 FQNEAQ (reference sequence). Deletions cut 1 base from V and 0 bases from J, with 10 bases between. As DNA, the CDR3 is TGTGCCAGCAGCTTAGACGGCCATCACTCCTACGAGCAGTACTTC. It yields the protein CASSLDGHHSYEQYF.

The rearrangement joins TRBV9 to TRBJ2-1; D ambiguous. Germline CDR1 and CDR2: SGDLS and YYNGEE. The CDR3 has 13 residues. V lost 4 bases to trimming and J lost 4 bases, with 9 bases between them. CDR3 bases: TGTGCCAGCAGCCCGGAGCTATACAATGAGCAGTTCTTC. It translates to CASSPELYNEQFF.

V usage is TRBV5-6 and J usage is TRBJ2-7; no firm D call. The CDR3 extends over 14 amino acids. Germline-derived CDR1 and CDR2 are SGHDT and YYEEEE. V was pared by 4 bases and J by 3 bases, with 14 bases between. The CDR3 loop is CASSAGWQIYEQYF. CDR3 nucleotide sequence: TGTGCCAGCAGCGCCGGCTGGCAGATCTACGAGCAGTACTTC.

J is TRBJ2-3 and V is TRBV9; D uncertain. This CDR3 spans 18 amino acids. Germline-derived CDR1 and CDR2 are SGDLS and YYNGEE. V was shortened by 0 bases and J by 5 bases, with 22 bases between the two germline ends. The CDR3 nucleotides read TGTGCCAGCAGCGTAGACCCTGCGAGCAGTTGGGCTCGAGATACGCAGTATTTT. Translated, it gives CASSVDPASSWARDTQYF.

The chain combines TRBV11-3 with TRBJ2-5; 9 bases fit TRBD1. CDR3 length: 15 residues. Germline lookup yields CDR1 SGHNT and CDR2 YENEEA. V lost 1 base to trimming and J lost 5 bases; unmatched junction nucleotides: 5. The CDR3 DNA sequence: TGTGCCAGCAGCTTAGGGGACAGGGAAGACGAGACCCAGTACTTC. Encoded protein: CASSLGDREDETQYF.

This chain uses TRBV30 with TRBJ1-2, with 8 bases that match TRBD1. Unmatched junction bases numbered 4, after V lost 1 base and J lost 3 bases. In germline, CDR1 is GTSNPN, CDR2 SVGIG (reference sequence). CDR3 length: 14 amino acids. The DNA for the CDR3 is TGTGCCTGGAGTGATGGACAGGGAGACTATGGCTACACCTTC. This translates into CAWSDGQGDYGYTF.

The V call is TRBV15, the J call TRBJ1-2; the D gene is possibly TRBD1 (5 bases). Germline CDR1 LNHNV, CDR2 YYDKDF (reference sequence). Deletions cut 8 bases from V and 1 base from J, with 11 bases between. The CDR3 extends over 13 amino acids. As DNA, the CDR3 is TGTGCCACCGGGGCAGGACATAACTATGGCTACACCTTC. Protein product: CATGAGHNYGYTF.

The V gene is TRBV10-1, the J gene TRBJ1-2; no clear D. The germline V gene encodes CDR1 WNHNN and CDR2 SYGVQD (reference sequence). This CDR3 is 12 amino acids long. Between the trimmed V and J ends, which lost 0 bases and 8 bases, there was a span of 7 bases. CDR3 coding DNA: TGCGCCAGCAGTGAGTCCGAATGGGGCTACACCTTC. Its translation: CASSESEWGYTF.

The rearrangement joins TRBV5-1 to TRBJ1-4; D unclear. Germline V CDR1 and CDR2: SGHRS, YFSETQ. The CDR3 spans 13 residues. Between the trimmed V and J ends, which lost 0 bases and 11 bases, there was a span of 11 bases. The DNA for the CDR3 is TGCGCCAGCAGCTTGGGTCAGATGGGGAAACTGTTTTTT. This translates into CASSLGQMGKLFF.

The rearrangement uses TRBV9 and TRBJ1-1, with D perhaps matching TRBD1 (5 bases). V gave up 3 bases and J gave up 4 bases, with 7 bases separating them. CDR1 SGDLS and CDR2 YYNGEE come from the germline V gene. The CDR3 consists of 12 residues. CDR3 loop: CASSGGGTEAFF. For the CDR3, the DNA is TGTGCCAGCAGCGGCGGGGGCACTGAAGCTTTCTTT.

The gene calls are TRBV10-2 and TRBJ1-5; D may be TRBD1 (5 bases). This CDR3 region has 16 residues. V was shortened by 6 bases and J by 3 bases, with 18 bases between the two germline ends. Germline V gene data show CDR1 as WSHSY and CDR2 as SAAADI. CDR3 nucleotides: TGCGCCAGCAGGGATGAGGGGCTAAGAAACAATCAGCCCCAGCATTTT. It yields the protein CASRDEGLRNNQPQHF.

The chain uses TRBV2 and TRBJ2-1; D is unresolved. Germline CDR1 SNHLY, CDR2 FYNNEI. Between the trimmed V and J ends, which lost 0 bases and 4 bases, there was a span of 1 base. This CDR3 has 12 residues. The CDR3 spells CASSEAYNEQFF. CDR3 DNA sequence: TGTGCCAGCAGTGAAGCTTACAATGAGCAGTTCTTC.

This clone was seen just once. V usage is TRBV6-1 and J usage is TRBJ1-3; 8 bases align to TRBD1. CDR1 is MNHNS and CDR2 is SASEGT in the germline V gene. The V segment lost 4 bases and the J segment 4 bases; nucleotides outside the gene matches: 6. The CDR3 totals 15 residues. The CDR3 reads CASSVSGTGGNTIYF. The CDR3 DNA is TGTGCCAGCAGTGTATCCGGGACAGGAGGAAACACCATATATTTT.

V gene TRBV7-8 combines with J gene TRBJ2-7; D unresolved. Trimming stripped 1 base from V and 0 bases from J, with 7 bases between. The length of the CDR3 is 14 residues. Germline CDR1 SGHVS, CDR2 FQNEAQ. CDR3 bases: TGTGCCAGCAGCTTAGGCCTGAGCTCCTACGAGCAGTACTTC. Encoded protein: CASSLGLSSYEQYF.

Notes on this clone: A read error may produce the germline difference seen at one junction end. This rearrangement joins TRBV28 to TRBJ2-4, with D possibly matching TRBD2 (7 bases). This CDR3 spans 15 amino acids. The germline V gene has CDR1 MDHEN and CDR2 SYDVKM. CDR3 region: CASSLVRGAVFTQHF. The CDR3 DNA reads TGTGCCAGCAGTTTAGTCCGGGGGGCCGTGTTTACCCAGCACTTC.

V and J are TRBV19 and TRBJ1-3; D not resolved. V lost 1 base to trimming and J lost 7 bases, with 8 bases between them. The CDR3 loop spans 13 amino acids. Germline-derived CDR1 and CDR2 are LNHDA and SQIVND (reference sequence). As DNA, the CDR3 is TGTGCCAGTAGTATAGGGGTCGCCAACACCATATATTTT. Protein: CASSIGVANTIYF.

The V gene is TRBV19, the J gene TRBJ1-4; no clear D gene. The germline V gene encodes CDR1 LNHDA and CDR2 SQIVND (reference sequence). V was clipped by 4 bases and J by 7 bases, with 7 bases between them. The CDR3 sequence is 12 residues long. This chain's CDR3 is CASSTLTEKLFF. CDR3 DNA: TGTGCCAGTAGTACCCTGACTGAAAAACTGTTTTTT.

The gene calls are TRBV7-9 and TRBJ2-1; 7 nucleotides agree with TRBD2. This CDR3 has 19 residues. The germline V gene has CDR1 SEHNR and CDR2 FQNEAQ (reference sequence). Losses at the gene ends were 6 bases for V and 3 bases for J; bases not matched to a gene: 20. The CDR3 DNA follows: TGTGCCAGCAGGCCGAACGGTGCGGGAGAGAAGACTCACTACAATGAGCAGTTCTTC. Its protein product is CASRPNGAGEKTHYNEQFF.

The V call is TRBV5-4, the J call TRBJ1-6; possible D gene TRBD1, 6 bases. CDR1 SGHNT and CDR2 YYREEE come from the germline V gene (reference sequence). CDR3 length: 14 amino acids. V was trimmed by 0 bases and J by 10 bases, leaving 11 bases between them. The CDR3, as DNA: TGTGCCAGCAGCTTGGACAGGGAGGTATCACCCCTCCACTTT. Its translation: CASSLDREVSPLHF.